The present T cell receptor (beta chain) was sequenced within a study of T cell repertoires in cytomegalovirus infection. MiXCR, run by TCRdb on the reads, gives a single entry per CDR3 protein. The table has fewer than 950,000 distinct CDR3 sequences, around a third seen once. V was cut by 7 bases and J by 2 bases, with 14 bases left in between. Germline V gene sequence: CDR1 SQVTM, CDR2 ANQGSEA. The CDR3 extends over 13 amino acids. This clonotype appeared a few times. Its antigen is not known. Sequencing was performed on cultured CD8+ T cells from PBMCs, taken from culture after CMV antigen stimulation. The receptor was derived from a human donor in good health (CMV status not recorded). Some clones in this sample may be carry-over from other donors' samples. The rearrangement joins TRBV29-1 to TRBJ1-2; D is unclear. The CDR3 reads CSAGVDMNYGYTF. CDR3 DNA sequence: TGCAGCGCTGGAGTTGACATGAACTATGGCTACACCTTC.